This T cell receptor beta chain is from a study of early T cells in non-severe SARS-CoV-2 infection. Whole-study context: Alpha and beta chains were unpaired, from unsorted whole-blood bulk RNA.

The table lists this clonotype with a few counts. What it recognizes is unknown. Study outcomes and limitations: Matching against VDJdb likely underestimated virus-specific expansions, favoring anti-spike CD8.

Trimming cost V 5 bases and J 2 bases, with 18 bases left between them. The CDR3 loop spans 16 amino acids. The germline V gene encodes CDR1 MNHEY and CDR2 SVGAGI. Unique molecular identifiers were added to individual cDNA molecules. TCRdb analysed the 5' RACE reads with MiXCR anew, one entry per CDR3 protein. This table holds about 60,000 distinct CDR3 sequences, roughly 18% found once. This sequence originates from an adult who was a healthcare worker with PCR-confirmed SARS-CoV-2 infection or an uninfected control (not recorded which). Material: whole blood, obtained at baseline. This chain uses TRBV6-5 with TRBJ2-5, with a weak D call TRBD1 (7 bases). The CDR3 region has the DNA TGTGCCAGCAGTCTGACAGGGACTTACCTTCAAGAGACCCAGTACTTC. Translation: CASSLTGTYLQETQYF.